This TCR beta chain was sequenced in a study of Graves' ophthalmopathy and Graves' hyperthyroidism. To note about this clonotype: Its antigen remains unknown.

Overall study findings and caveats: Blood also held most thyroid clonotypes expanded above 0.001 frequency. A classifier, a 13-signature model, separated ophthalmopathy from stable hyperthyroidism with more than 85% sensitivity and about 83% specificity.

Amplified material comprised TCR beta CDR3 regions derived from RNA transcripts. HTBI primers were used in a first-round RT-PCR, which preceded a second-round multiplex PCR. TCRdb re-called the multiplex PCR reads through MiXCR, storing one row per CDR3 protein. The data hold about 210,000 distinct CDR3 sequences, with 29% observed a single time. Germline lookup yields CDR1 MNHEY and CDR2 SVGEGT. The CDR3 is 15 amino acids. V dropped 2 bases and J dropped 1 base, with 11 bases sitting between them. Ophthalmopathy donors were characterized by moderate-to-severe activity, CAS of at least 3, NOSPECS of at least 4, and duration under 3 months.

The chain combines TRBV6-2 or TRBV6-3 with TRBJ1-1, with a tentative D call TRBD1 (5 bases). The TCR was taken from a man over 45 with Graves' ophthalmopathy. Sequencing was done on a sample of peripheral blood. The CDR3 DNA follows: TGTGCCAGCAGTTACCTACAGGTATCGAACACTGAAGCTTTCTTT. Translation: CASSYLQVSNTEAFF.